This T cell receptor beta chain comes out of a study of Ad26.COV2.S vaccination and SARS-CoV-2 variants (dated by TCRdb to 2020 to 2022). Background on the whole study: Donors in the vaccine arm were drawn from COV1001, a multicentre, randomized, double-blind, placebo-controlled phase I-IIa trial testing Ad26.COV2.S in healthy adults. Ad26.COV2.S was administered intramuscularly at 5 x 10^10 or 1 x 10^11 viral particles, either as a single shot or as two shots given 56 days apart. Sequencing of the TCRbeta repertoire served to evaluate the specificity and breadth of SARS-CoV-2-reactive T cell receptors following Ad26.COV2.S vaccination. A total of roughly 30 samples were included in the TCR-sequenced set, comprising roughly 19 Ad26.COV2.S vaccine recipients, 5 placebo recipients and 8 SARS-CoV-2 convalescent individuals. Trial participants were randomized into five groups of five, in which low-dose or high-dose Ad26.COV2.S was given once or twice, or placebo was given on both occasions. Blinding of investigators to trial group allocation was maintained during experiments and outcome assessment.

The immunoSEQ Assay was the method used to sequence TCRbeta CDR3 regions. After extraction, genomic DNA underwent amplification by bias-controlled multiplex PCR, followed by high-throughput sequencing. The authors processed their data as follows. To quantify the absolute abundance of each unique TCRbeta CDR3 region, sequences were collapsed and filtered. T cell fraction was estimated by normalization of TCRbeta template counts to usable DNA, with usable DNA being measured through amplification of reference genes present in all nucleated cells. Repertoire TCRs were annotated as SARS-CoV-2-specific by exact matching of V gene, CDR3 amino acid sequence and J gene to a known reactive TCR set. The reference SARS-CoV-2 TCR set came from MIRA and was filtered for enrichment in COVID-19-positive ImmuneCODE repertoires, removing public or cross-reactive TCRs. Drawing on the MIRA antigens, annotated TCRs were analysed further at the level of specific ORF or position within ORF. Breadth was defined as annotated unique rearrangements over total unique productive rearrangements; depth was the summed frequency of those rearrangements. Group comparisons of TCR breadth used two-sided Wilcoxon rank-sum tests. In its TCRdb copy, this immuneACCESS table keeps in-frame sequences only and misses some clones. Where compared with another copy, unresolved V genes explain less than half of these, and the others have no known cause. V, J and clone size reflect that table, while D and trimming were determined from the DNA. Within this sample are 200,000 to 300,000 clones, with approximately 87% of them counted one time only. The ten largest clones capture roughly a tenth of the sample.

Broader findings and caveats from the paper: Comparing responses between vaccine doses or regimens was not something the study was powered to do. Higher spike-specific TCR breadth was observed in Ad26.COV2.S recipients than in placebo recipients (P = 0.0014). Vaccine and placebo recipients had comparable non-spike TCR breadth, which fits with the vaccine containing only spike. After vaccination, spike-specific CD8+ and CD4+ T cell responses were reported to show substantial breadth. It was noted by the authors that total T cell responses may have been underestimated by the TCR breadth and depth analyses.

The treatment or condition label on this specimen signifies: some 19 received Ad26.COV2.S at low or high dose, single or two shots; about 5 received placebo; per-sample allocation not given. For vaccine and placebo recipients, the sequenced repertoires came from samples collected on day 63 after the first injection. In Cohort 1b, about two dozen adults aged 18-55 years were enrolled at a single site in Boston, USA, between 29 July and 7 August 2020. Ad26.COV2.S was a replication-incompetent adenovirus type 26 vector expressing a prefusion-stabilized SARS-CoV-2 spike protein from the original Wuhan strain. For this clone: No antigen is known for it. It has no much larger one-base neighbor in the sample; base qualities were not kept.

The CDR3 sequence holds 15 residues, the cysteine and phenylalanine included. CDR3 DNA only is kept here, 45 bases in frame from base 1. At the junction V is shortened by 3 bases and J by 6 bases; bases outside the gene matches: 6. CDR1 KGHSH and CDR2 LQKENI are derived from the germline V gene. The TCR sequence derives from a person between 18 and 65 years old who received the Ad26.COV2.S COVID-19 vaccine or a placebo. Sequencing was performed on peripheral blood, taken in a trial of Ad26.COV2.S vaccine versus placebo. The chain joins TRBV18 to TRBJ2-1, with 9 bases in between that match TRBD1. The CDR3 protein: CASSPTRDRANEQFF. The nucleotide sequence is given as TGTGCCAGCTCACCGACCCGGGACAGGGCCAATGAGCAGTTCTTC.